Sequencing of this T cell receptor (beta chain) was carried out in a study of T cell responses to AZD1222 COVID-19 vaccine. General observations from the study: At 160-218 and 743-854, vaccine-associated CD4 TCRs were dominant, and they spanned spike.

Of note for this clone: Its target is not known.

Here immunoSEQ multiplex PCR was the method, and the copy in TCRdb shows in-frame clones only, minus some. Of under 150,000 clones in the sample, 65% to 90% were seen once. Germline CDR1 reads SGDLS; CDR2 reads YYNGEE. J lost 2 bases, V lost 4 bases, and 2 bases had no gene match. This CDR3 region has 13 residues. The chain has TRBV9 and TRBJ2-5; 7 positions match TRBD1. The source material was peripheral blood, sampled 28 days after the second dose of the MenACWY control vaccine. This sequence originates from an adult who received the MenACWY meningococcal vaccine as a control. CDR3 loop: CASSLGQQETQYF. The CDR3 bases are TGTGCCAGCAGCTTGGGACAGCAAGAGACCCAGTACTTC. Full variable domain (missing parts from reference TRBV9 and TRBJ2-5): DSGVTQTPKHLITATGQRVTLRCSPRSGDLSVYWYQQSLDQGLQFLIQYYNGEERAKGNILERFSAQQFPDLHSELNLSSLELGDSALYFCASSLGQQETQYFGPGTRLLVL.